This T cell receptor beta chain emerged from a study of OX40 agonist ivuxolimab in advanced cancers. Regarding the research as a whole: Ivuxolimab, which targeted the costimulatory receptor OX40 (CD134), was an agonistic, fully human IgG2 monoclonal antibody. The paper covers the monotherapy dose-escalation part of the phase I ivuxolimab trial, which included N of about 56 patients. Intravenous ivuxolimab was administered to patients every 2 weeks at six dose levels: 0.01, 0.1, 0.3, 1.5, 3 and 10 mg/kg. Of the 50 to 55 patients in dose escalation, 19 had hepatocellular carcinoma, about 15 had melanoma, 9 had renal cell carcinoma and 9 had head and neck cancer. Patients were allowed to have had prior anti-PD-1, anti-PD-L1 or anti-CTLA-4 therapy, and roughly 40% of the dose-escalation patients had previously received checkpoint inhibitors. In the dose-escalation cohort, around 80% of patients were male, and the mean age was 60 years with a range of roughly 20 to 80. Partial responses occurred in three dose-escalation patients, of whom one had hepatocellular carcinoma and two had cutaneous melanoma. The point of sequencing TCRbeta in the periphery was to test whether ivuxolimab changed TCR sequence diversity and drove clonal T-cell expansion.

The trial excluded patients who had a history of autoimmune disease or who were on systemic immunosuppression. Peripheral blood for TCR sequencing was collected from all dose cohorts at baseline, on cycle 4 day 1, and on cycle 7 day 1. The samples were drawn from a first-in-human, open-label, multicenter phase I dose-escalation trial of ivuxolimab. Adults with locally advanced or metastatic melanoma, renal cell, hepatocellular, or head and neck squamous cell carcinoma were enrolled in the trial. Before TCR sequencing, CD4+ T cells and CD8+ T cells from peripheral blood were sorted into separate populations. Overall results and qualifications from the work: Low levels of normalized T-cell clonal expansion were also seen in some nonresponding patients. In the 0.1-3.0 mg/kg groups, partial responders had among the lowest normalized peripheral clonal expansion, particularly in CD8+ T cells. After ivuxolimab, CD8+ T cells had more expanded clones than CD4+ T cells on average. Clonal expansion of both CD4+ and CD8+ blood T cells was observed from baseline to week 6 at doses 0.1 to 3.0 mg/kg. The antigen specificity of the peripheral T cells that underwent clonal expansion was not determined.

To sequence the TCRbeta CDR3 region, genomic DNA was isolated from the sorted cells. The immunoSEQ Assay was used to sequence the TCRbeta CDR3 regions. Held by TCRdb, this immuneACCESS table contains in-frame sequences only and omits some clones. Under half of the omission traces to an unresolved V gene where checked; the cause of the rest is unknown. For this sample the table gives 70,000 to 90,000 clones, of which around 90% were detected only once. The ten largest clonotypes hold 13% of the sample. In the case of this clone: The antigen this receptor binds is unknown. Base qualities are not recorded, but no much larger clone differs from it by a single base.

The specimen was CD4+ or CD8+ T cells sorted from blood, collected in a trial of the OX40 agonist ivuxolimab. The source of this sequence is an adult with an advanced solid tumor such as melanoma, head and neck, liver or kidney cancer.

The CDR3: CASSLRPGRGYGYTF. The nucleotide sequence reads as follows: TGTGCCAGCAGCTTAAGGCCTGGCCGGGGGTATGGCTACACCTTC. The chain couples TRBV7-3 to TRBJ1-2, and possibly TRBD1, on 5 matching bases. Spanning cysteine to phenylalanine, the CDR3 consists of 15 amino acids. CDR3 DNA only is kept here, 45 bases in frame from base 1. V gives up 1 base and J gives up 5 bases, and the segment between their germline ends measures 14 bases. The germline V gene provides CDR1 SGHTA and CDR2 FQGTGA.